Listed below are T cell receptor beta chains from one sample, sequenced in a study of T cell responses to AZD1222 COVID-19 vaccine. The repertoire was sequenced with immunoSEQ multiplex PCR; TCRdb's copy has only in-frame clones and lacks some. The sample contains about 89,000 clones, 89% of which appear only once. The source material was peripheral blood, sampled 28 days after the second AZD1222 dose. The receptors here all came from an adult who received the AZD1222 COVID-19 vaccine. The CDR3 runs from the conserved cysteine through the conserved F or W. A D gene is named only where the DNA matches it firmly. Size values are once, few and many counts, or a class for expanded clones, and some rows have none.

clone_size: NA; j_call: TRBJ2-7; v_call: TRBV5-6; d_call: NA; cdr3_aa: CASSLMGQTSYEQYF; cdr3_nt: TGTGCCAGCAGCTTGATGGGGCAGACCTCCTACGAGCAGTACTTC
clone_size: once; j_call: TRBJ1-1; v_call: TRBV2; d_call: NA; cdr3_aa: CASNFGRPNTEAFF; cdr3_nt: TGTGCCAGCAATTTCGGCAGGCCGAACACTGAAGCTTTCTTT
clone_size: NA; j_call: TRBJ2-3; v_call: TRBV28; d_call: TRBD2; cdr3_aa: CASKTGGGTDTQYF; cdr3_nt: TGTGCCAGCAAAACGGGGGGTGGGACAGATACGCAGTATTTT
clone_size: NA; j_call: TRBJ1-2; v_call: TRBV6-5; d_call: TRBD1; cdr3_aa: CASSTGEGALGYTF; cdr3_nt: TGTGCCAGCAGCACCGGTGAGGGGGCGCTTGGCTACACCTTC
clone_size: NA; j_call: TRBJ1-2; v_call: TRBV5-1; d_call: TRBD1; cdr3_aa: CASSLGDRNYGYTF; cdr3_nt: TGCGCCAGCAGCTTGGGGGACAGGAACTATGGCTACACCTTC
clone_size: NA; j_call: TRBJ2-5; v_call: TRBV2; d_call: NA; cdr3_aa: CASNKQGGETQYF; cdr3_nt: TGTGCCAGCAACAAACAGGGAGGGGAGACCCAGTACTTC
clone_size: NA; j_call: TRBJ2-1; v_call: TRBV19; d_call: TRBD1; cdr3_aa: CASSRDRGFAYNEQFF; cdr3_nt: TGTGCCAGTAGTAGAGACAGGGGATTCGCCTACAATGAGCAGTTCTTC
clone_size: NA; j_call: TRBJ1-1; v_call: TRBV5-6; d_call: TRBD1; cdr3_aa: CASSLGTGTAGTEAFF; cdr3_nt: TGTGCCAGCAGCTTGGGAACCGGGACAGCGGGCACTGAAGCTTTCTTT
clone_size: few; j_call: TRBJ1-2; v_call: TRBV19; d_call: NA; cdr3_aa: CASMRGVNGYTF; cdr3_nt: TGTGCCAGTATGAGGGGGGTCAATGGCTACACCTTC
clone_size: once; j_call: TRBJ1-6; v_call: TRBV5-5; d_call: NA; cdr3_aa: CASSPGGNSPLHF; cdr3_nt: TGTGCCAGCAGCCCGGGGGGGAATTCACCCCTCCACTTT
clone_size: NA; j_call: TRBJ1-2; v_call: TRBV7-9; d_call: TRBD1; cdr3_aa: CASSLGEGRGPLDYGYTF; cdr3_nt: TGTGCCAGCAGCTTAGGCGAGGGCAGGGGGCCCTTGGACTATGGCTACACCTTC
clone_size: NA; j_call: TRBJ2-3; v_call: TRBV7-3; d_call: NA; cdr3_aa: CASSAGNLNTQYF; cdr3_nt: TGTGCCAGCAGCGCTGGGAATTTGAATACGCAGTATTTT
clone_size: NA; j_call: TRBJ1-1; v_call: TRBV11-3; d_call: NA; cdr3_aa: CASSLSSRGEAFF; cdr3_nt: TGTGCCAGCAGCTTATCCTCCCGGGGTGAAGCTTTCTTT
clone_size: NA; j_call: TRBJ2-3; v_call: TRBV15; d_call: NA; cdr3_aa: CATSRVGAAGFNTQYF; cdr3_nt: TGTGCCACCAGCAGAGTCGGGGCCGCTGGCTTCAATACGCAGTATTTT
clone_size: NA; j_call: TRBJ1-3; v_call: TRBV9; d_call: NA; cdr3_aa: CASAGSSGNTIYF; cdr3_nt: TGTGCCAGCGCGGGGTCCTCTGGAAACACCATATATTTT
clone_size: NA; j_call: TRBJ1-4; v_call: TRBV19; d_call: TRBD1; cdr3_aa: CASSMTGSGEKLFF; cdr3_nt: TGTGCCAGTAGTATGACAGGGAGTGGTGAAAAACTGTTTTTT
clone_size: NA; j_call: TRBJ2-7; v_call: TRBV27; d_call: NA; cdr3_aa: CASSLSPQYSYEQYF; cdr3_nt: TGTGCCAGCAGTTTATCTCCACAGTACTCCTACGAGCAGTACTTC
clone_size: NA; j_call: TRBJ1-4; v_call: TRBV7-2; d_call: NA; cdr3_aa: CASSSLWGSNEKLFF; cdr3_nt: TGTGCCAGCAGCTCCCTTTGGGGATCTAATGAAAAACTGTTTTTT
clone_size: NA; j_call: TRBJ2-1; v_call: TRBV12-3/TRBV12-4; d_call: NA; cdr3_aa: CASSFATIEQFF; cdr3_nt: TGTGCCAGCAGTTTCGCGACCATTGAGCAGTTCTTC
clone_size: NA; j_call: TRBJ2-1; v_call: TRBV5-8; d_call: NA; cdr3_aa: CASRLTMSDSWNYNEQFF; cdr3_nt: TGTGCCAGCAGGCTGACGATGTCGGACAGCTGGAACTACAATGAGCAGTTCTTC
clone_size: NA; j_call: TRBJ1-5; v_call: TRBV28; d_call: NA; cdr3_aa: CASSPTLYSNQPQHF; cdr3_nt: TGTGCCAGCAGTCCGACACTATATAGCAATCAGCCCCAGCATTTT
clone_size: NA; j_call: TRBJ1-2; v_call: TRBV27; d_call: TRBD1; cdr3_aa: CASSLRWGVTGDYGYTF; cdr3_nt: TGTGCCAGCAGCTTAAGATGGGGGGTGACAGGGGACTATGGCTACACCTTC
clone_size: NA; j_call: TRBJ1-2; v_call: TRBV5-1; d_call: TRBD1; cdr3_aa: CASSAAQGDGYTF; cdr3_nt: TGCGCCAGCAGCGCAGCCCAGGGGGATGGCTACACCTTC
clone_size: once; j_call: TRBJ1-5; v_call: TRBV3-1/TRBV3-2; d_call: TRBD1; cdr3_aa: CASRQEEDREPNQPQHF; cdr3_nt: TGTGCCAGCAGGCAAGAGGAAGACAGGGAACCGAATCAGCCCCAGCATTTT
clone_size: NA; j_call: TRBJ1-3; v_call: TRBV3-1/TRBV3-2; d_call: NA; cdr3_aa: CASSQGYRRGSGNTIYF; cdr3_nt: TGTGCCAGCAGCCAAGGGTACAGGAGAGGCTCTGGAAACACCATATATTTT
clone_size: NA; j_call: TRBJ1-1; v_call: TRBV6-5; d_call: NA; cdr3_aa: CASSYSRGTMNTEAFF; cdr3_nt: TGTGCCAGCAGTTACAGCAGGGGCACCATGAACACTGAAGCTTTCTTT
clone_size: NA; j_call: TRBJ1-2; v_call: TRBV7-2; d_call: TRBD1; cdr3_aa: CASSQSGKGQGSDGYTF; cdr3_nt: TGTGCCAGCAGCCAATCCGGCAAGGGACAGGGTTCGGACGGCTACACCTTC
clone_size: NA; j_call: TRBJ1-3; v_call: TRBV19; d_call: NA; cdr3_aa: CASKRPDSSGNTIYF; cdr3_nt: TGTGCCAGTAAACGCCCGGATAGTTCTGGAAACACCATATATTTT